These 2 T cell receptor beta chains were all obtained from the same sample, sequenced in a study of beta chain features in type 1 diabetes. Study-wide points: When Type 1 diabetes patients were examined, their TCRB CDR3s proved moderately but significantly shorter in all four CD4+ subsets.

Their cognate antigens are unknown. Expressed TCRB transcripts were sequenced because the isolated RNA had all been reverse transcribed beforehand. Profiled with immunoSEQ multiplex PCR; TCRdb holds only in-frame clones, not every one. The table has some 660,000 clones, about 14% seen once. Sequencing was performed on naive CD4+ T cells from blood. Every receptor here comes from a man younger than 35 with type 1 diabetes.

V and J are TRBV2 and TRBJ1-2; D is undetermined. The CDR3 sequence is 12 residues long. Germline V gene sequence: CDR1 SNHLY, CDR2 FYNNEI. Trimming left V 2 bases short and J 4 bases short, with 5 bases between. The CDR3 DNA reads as TGTGCCAGCAGTGAACTGCGCTATGGCTACACCTTC. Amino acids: CASSELRYGYTF.

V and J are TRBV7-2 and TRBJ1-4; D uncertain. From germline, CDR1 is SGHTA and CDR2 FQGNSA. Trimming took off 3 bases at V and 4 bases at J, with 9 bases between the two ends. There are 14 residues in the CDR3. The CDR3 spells CASSFGPINEKLFF. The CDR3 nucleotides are TGTGCCAGCAGCTTTGGGCCCATTAATGAAAAACTGTTTTTT. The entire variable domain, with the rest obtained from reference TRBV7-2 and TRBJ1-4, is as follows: GAGVSQSPSNKVTEKGKDVELRCDPISGHTALYWYRQSLGQGLEFLIYFQGNSAPDKSGLPSDRFSAERTGGSVSTLTIQRTQQEDSAVYLCASSFGPINEKLFFGSGTQLSVL.